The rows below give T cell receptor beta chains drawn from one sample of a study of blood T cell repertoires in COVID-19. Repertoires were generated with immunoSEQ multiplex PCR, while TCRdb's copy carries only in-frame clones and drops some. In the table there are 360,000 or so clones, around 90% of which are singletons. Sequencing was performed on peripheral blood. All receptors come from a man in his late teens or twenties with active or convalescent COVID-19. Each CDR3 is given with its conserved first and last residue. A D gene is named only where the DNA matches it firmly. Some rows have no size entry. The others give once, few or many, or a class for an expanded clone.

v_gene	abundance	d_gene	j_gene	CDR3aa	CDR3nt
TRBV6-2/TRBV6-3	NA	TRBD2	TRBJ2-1	CASSYSKGLAGIGEQFF	TGTGCCAGCAGTTACTCGAAGGGACTAGCGGGAATTGGAGAGCAGTTCTTC
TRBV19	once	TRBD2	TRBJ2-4	CASSMETSGGLAKNIQYF	TGTGCCAGTAGTATGGAAACTAGCGGGGGACTAGCCAAAAACATTCAGTACTTC
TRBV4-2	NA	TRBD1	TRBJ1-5	CASSQVGAQGNQPQHF	TGTGCCAGCAGCCAAGTAGGGGCACAGGGGAATCAGCCCCAGCATTTT
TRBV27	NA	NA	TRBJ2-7	CASSLDNYEQYF	TGTGCCAGCAGTTTAGACAACTACGAGCAGTACTTC
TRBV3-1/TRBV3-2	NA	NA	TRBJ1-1	CASSLSGGVNTEAFF	TGTGCCAGCAGCCTTAGTGGGGGGGTGAACACTGAAGCTTTCTTT
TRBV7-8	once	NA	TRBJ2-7	CASSFTTSLGSYEQYF	TGTGCCAGCAGCTTCACTACTAGCTTAGGGTCCTACGAGCAGTACTTC
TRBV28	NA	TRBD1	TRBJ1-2	CASSFRDRAVLGYTF	TGTGCCAGCAGTTTCCGGGACAGGGCTGTTCTCGGCTACACCTTC
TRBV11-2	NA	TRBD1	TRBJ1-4	CASSSGQNEEKLFF	TGTGCCAGCAGCTCGGGACAGAATGAGGAAAAACTGTTTTTT
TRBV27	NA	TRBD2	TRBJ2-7	CASSDRLAGGAKQYF	TGTGCCAGCAGCGATCGACTAGCGGGAGGGGCGAAGCAGTACTTC
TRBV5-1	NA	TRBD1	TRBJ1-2	CASSLTGTGGAYGYTF	TGCGCCAGCAGCCTCACCGGGACAGGGGGCGCCTATGGCTACACCTTC
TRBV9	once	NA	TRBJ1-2	CASTRDLDGYTF	TGTGCCAGCACTCGAGACTTAGATGGCTACACCTTC
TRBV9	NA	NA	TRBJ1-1	CASSQDGLGEAFF	TGTGCCAGCAGCCAAGATGGACTAGGGGAAGCTTTCTTT
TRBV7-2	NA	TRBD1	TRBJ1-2	CASSFGTGLGYTF	TGTGCCAGCAGCTTCGGGACAGGGCTTGGCTACACCTTC
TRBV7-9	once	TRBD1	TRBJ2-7	CASSFSDRGAYEQYF	TGTGCCAGCAGCTTCTCGGACAGGGGGGCATACGAGCAGTACTTC
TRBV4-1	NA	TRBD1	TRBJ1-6	CASKITGGNSPLHF	TGCGCCAGCAAGATAACAGGGGGTAATTCACCCCTCCACTTT
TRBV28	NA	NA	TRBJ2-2	CAGGRATGELFF	TGTGCAGGAGGGCGGGCCACCGGGGAGCTGTTTTTT
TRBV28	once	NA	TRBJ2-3	CASSSPKPYRGLSTDTQYF	TGTGCCAGCAGTTCTCCAAAGCCTTACAGGGGACTTTCCACAGATACGCAGTATTTT
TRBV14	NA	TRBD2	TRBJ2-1	CASSLPLAAKHYYNEQFF	TGTGCCAGCAGCCTACCTCTAGCGGCTAAGCATTATTACAATGAGCAGTTCTTC
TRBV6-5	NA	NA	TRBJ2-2	CASSHRVRDGELFF	TGTGCCAGCAGTCACAGGGTTCGGGACGGGGAGCTGTTTTTT
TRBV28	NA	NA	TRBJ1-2	CASSLGRGGYTF	TGTGCCAGCAGTTTGGGCCGAGGGGGCTACACCTTC
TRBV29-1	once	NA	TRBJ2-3	CSVDAGAIGDTQYF	TGCAGCGTTGACGCGGGGGCGATAGGAGATACGCAGTATTTT
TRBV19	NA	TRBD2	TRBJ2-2	CASSQIGAGRAFRPAGELFF	TGTGCCAGTAGCCAGATAGGGGCCGGGAGGGCCTTTCGGCCTGCCGGGGAGCTGTTTTTT
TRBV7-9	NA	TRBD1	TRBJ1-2	CASSIDRGWLGYTF	TGTGCCAGCAGCATAGACAGGGGTTGGCTCGGCTACACCTTC
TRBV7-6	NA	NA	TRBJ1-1	CASSLGGMNTEAFF	TGTGCCAGCAGCTTGGGAGGGATGAACACTGAAGCTTTCTTT
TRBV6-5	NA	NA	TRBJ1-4	CASSYSWTPGGEKLFF	TGTGCCAGCAGTTACTCGTGGACACCGGGGGGTGAAAAACTGTTTTTT
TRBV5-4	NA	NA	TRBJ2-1	CASSVQGSHEQFF	TGTGCCAGCAGCGTACAGGGCTCCCATGAGCAGTTCTTC
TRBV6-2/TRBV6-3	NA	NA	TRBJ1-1	CASSYSFGAFF	TGTGCCAGCAGTTACTCCTTCGGAGCTTTCTTT